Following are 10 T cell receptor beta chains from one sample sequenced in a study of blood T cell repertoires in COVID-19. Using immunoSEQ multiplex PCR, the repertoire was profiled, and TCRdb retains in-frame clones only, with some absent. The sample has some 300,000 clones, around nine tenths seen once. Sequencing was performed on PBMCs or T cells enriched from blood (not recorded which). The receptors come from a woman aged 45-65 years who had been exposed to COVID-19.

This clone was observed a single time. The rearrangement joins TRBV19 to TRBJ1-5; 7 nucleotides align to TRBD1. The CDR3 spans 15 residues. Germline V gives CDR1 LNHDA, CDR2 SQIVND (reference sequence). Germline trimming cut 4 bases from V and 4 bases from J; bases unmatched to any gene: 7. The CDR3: CASSRGQARNQPQHF. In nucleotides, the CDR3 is TGTGCCAGTAGTAGAGGACAGGCCAGGAATCAGCCCCAGCATTTT.

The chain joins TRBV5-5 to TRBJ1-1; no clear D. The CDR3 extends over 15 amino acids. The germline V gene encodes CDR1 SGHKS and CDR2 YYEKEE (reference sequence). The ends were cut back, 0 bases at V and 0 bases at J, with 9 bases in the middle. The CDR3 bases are TGTGCCAGCAGCTTGGTCGTTGTCTTGAACACTGAAGCTTTCTTT. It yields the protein CASSLVVVLNTEAFF.

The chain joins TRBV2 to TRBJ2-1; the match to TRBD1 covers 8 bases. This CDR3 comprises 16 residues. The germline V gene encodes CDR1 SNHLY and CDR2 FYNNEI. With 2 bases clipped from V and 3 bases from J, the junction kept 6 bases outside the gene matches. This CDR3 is CASSEMGQVIYNEQFF. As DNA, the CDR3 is TGTGCCAGCAGTGAAATGGGACAGGTGATCTACAATGAGCAGTTCTTC.

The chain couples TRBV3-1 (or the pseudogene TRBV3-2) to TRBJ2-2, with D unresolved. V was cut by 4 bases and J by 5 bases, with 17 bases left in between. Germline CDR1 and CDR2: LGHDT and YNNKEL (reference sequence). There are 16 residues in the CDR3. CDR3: CASSPSSPGPTGELFF. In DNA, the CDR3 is TGTGCCAGCAGCCCCTCATCGCCAGGCCCTACCGGGGAGCTGTTTTTT.

The CDR3 DNA sequence: TGTGCCAGTACCCCACCGGGAACATATAATTCACCCCTCCACTTT. Protein sequence: CASTPPGTYNSPLHF. The chain employs TRBV19 and TRBJ1-6; D remains unclear. Trimming pared 7 bases from V and 4 bases from J, leaving 14 bases between. The germline V gene encodes CDR1 LNHDA and CDR2 SQIVND (reference sequence). The CDR3 has 15 amino acids.

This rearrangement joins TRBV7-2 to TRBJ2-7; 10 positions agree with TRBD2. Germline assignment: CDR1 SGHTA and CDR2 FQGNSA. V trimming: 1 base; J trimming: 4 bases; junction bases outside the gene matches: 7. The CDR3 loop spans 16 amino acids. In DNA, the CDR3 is TGTGCCAGCAGCTTAGGTAGCGGGGGGCTACTATACGAGCAGTACTTC. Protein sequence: CASSLGSGGLLYEQYF. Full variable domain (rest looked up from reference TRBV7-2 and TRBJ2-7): GAGVSQSPSNKVTEKGKDVELRCDPISGHTALYWYRQSLGQGLEFLIYFQGNSAPDKSGLPSDRFSAERTGGSVSTLTIQRTQQEDSAVYLCASSLGSGGLLYEQYFGPGTRLTVT.

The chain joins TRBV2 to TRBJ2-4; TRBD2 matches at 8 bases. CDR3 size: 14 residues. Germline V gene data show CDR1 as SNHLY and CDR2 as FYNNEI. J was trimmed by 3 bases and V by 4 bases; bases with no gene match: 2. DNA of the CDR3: TGTGCCAGCAGTGCGACTAGCGACAAAAACATTCAGTACTTC. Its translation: CASSATSDKNIQYF.

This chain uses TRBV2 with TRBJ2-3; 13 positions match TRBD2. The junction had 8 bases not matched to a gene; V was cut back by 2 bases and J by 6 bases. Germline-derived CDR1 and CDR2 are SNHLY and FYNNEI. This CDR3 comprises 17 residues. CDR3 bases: TGTGCCAGCAGTGAAACCAAACTAGCGGGGGGGCGGGATACGCAGTATTTT. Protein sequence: CASSETKLAGGRDTQYF.

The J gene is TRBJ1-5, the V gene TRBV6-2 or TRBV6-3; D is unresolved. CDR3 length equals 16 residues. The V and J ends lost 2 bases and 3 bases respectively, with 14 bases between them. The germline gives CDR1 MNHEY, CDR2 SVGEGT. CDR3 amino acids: CASSYLSRGFNQPQHF. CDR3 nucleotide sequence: TGTGCCAGCAGTTACCTCTCCCGGGGTTTCAATCAGCCCCAGCATTTT.

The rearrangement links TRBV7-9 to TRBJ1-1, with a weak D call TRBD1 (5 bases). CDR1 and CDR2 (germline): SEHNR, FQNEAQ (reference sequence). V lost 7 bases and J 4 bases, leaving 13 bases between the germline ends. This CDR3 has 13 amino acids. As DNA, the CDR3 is TGTGCCAGCAACGATCGGGGGGGCACTGAAGCTTTCTTT. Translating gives CASNDRGGTEAFF.